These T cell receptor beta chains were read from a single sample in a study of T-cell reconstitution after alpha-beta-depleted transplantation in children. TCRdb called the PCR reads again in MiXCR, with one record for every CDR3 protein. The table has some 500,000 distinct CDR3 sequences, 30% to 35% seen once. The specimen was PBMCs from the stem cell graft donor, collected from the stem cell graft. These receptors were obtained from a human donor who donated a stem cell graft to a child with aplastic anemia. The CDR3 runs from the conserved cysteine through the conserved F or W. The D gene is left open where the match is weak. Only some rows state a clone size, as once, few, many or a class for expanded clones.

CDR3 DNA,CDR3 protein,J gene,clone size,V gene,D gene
TGTGCCAGCAGCGGAACCCCAGGACGCAATACAGATACGCAGTATTTT,CASSGTPGRNTDTQYF,TRBJ2-3,few,TRBV9,-
TGTGCCAGCAGCACGCCGGCACAGGGACGGAACACTGAAGCTTTCTTT,CASSTPAQGRNTEAFF,TRBJ1-1,few,TRBV6-1,-
TGTGCCAGTAGTATTCGGCAGCCCACTGAAGCTTTCTTT,CASSIRQPTEAFF,TRBJ1-1,-,TRBV19,-
TGCAGCGTATCAACAGCGGGAGGGCCCAATGAGCAGTTCTTC,CSVSTAGGPNEQFF,TRBJ2-1,few,TRBV29-1,TRBD2
TGTGCCAGCAGCCAATATCTTACCGGGGGAGAGCAGTTCTTC,CASSQYLTGGEQFF,TRBJ2-1,-,TRBV14,-
TGCGCCAGCAGTCCGACAGGGAAACCGGCGGGCACCGGGGAGCTGTTTTTT,CASSPTGKPAGTGELFF,TRBJ2-2,-,TRBV23-1,TRBD1
TGTGCCAGCAGCTTTGCGGACCTGATGTTTGAGACCCAGTACTTC,CASSFADLMFETQYF,TRBJ2-5,few,TRBV7-2,-
TGTGCCAGCAGCGGCCCTACTGCGGGGTATTATAACAATGAGCAGATCTTC,CASSGPTAGYYNNEQIF,TRBJ2-1,-,TRBV9,-
TGTGCCAGCAGCTTATCCCTCCTAGCGGGAGTAGAAGAGACCCAGTACTTC,CASSLSLLAGVEETQYF,TRBJ2-5,few,TRBV7-2,TRBD2
TGTGCCAGCAGCTTAACTGCCAGCGGGGTCTATGGCTACACCTTC,CASSLTASGVYGYTF,TRBJ1-2,-,TRBV7-2,-
TGTGCCAGCAGCCCCGAAACGGACACCGGGGAGCTGTTTTTT,CASSPETDTGELFF,TRBJ2-2,many,TRBV6-2/TRBV6-3,-
TGTGCCAGCAGCCTCCGTCGGGGAAAAGCTTTCTTT,CASSLRRGKAFF,TRBJ1-1,-,TRBV11-3,-
TGTGCCAGTAGTCCCACCCCGGGAGGTTCCTACGAGCAGTACTTC,CASSPTPGGSYEQYF,TRBJ2-7,-,TRBV19,TRBD2
TGTGCCAGTAGTATATACCCAGAAACTGAAGCTTTCTTT,CASSIYPETEAFF,TRBJ1-1,-,TRBV19,-
TGTGCCAGCGGTGGCAGTTTAAACACCGGGGAGCTGTTTTTT,CASGGSLNTGELFF,TRBJ2-2,few,TRBV5-6,-
TGTGCCAGCTCCTTCAACCCAACCCGGATGAACACTGAAGCTTTCTTT,CASSFNPTRMNTEAFF,TRBJ1-1,few,TRBV18,-
TGTGCCAGCAGTAGACAGGGGTGGGAGACCCAGTACTTC,CASSRQGWETQYF,TRBJ2-5,-,TRBV6-1,TRBD1
TGCGCCAGCAGCCAAGATCCGCCTAGCGGGAGGTTGAATGAGCAGTTCTTC,CASSQDPPSGRLNEQFF,TRBJ2-1,-,TRBV4-3,TRBD2
TGTGCCAGCAGCTTAGAAGCGTCAGTAACCTACGAGCAGTACTTC,CASSLEASVTYEQYF,TRBJ2-7,few,TRBV7-8,-
TGCGCCAGCAGCCAAGATACTGGACTAAGGCAGGAAGAGACCCAGTACTTC,CASSQDTGLRQEETQYF,TRBJ2-5,many,TRBV4-3,-
TGTGCCACCAGCAGAGGTACAGGGCTAGGAAACACCATATATTTT,CATSRGTGLGNTIYF,TRBJ1-3,-,TRBV15,-
TGTGCCAGCATCCCCTCAGGGGGACTAGGAGAGAGTGAGCAGTTCTTC,CASIPSGGLGESEQFF,TRBJ2-1,-,TRBV6-1,-